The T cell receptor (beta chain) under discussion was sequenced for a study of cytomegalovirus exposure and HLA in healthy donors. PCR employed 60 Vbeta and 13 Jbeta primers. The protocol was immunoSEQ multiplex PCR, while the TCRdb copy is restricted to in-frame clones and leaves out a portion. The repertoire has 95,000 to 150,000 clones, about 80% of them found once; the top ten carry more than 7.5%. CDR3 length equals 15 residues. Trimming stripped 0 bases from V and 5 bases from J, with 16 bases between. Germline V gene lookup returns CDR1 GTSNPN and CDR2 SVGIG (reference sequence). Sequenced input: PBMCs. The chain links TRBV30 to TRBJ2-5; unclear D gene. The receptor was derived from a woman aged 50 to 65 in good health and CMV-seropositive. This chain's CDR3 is CAWSVRAGSGETQYF. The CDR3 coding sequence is TGTGCCTGGAGTGTACGTGCCGGGTCCGGGGAGACCCAGTACTTC.